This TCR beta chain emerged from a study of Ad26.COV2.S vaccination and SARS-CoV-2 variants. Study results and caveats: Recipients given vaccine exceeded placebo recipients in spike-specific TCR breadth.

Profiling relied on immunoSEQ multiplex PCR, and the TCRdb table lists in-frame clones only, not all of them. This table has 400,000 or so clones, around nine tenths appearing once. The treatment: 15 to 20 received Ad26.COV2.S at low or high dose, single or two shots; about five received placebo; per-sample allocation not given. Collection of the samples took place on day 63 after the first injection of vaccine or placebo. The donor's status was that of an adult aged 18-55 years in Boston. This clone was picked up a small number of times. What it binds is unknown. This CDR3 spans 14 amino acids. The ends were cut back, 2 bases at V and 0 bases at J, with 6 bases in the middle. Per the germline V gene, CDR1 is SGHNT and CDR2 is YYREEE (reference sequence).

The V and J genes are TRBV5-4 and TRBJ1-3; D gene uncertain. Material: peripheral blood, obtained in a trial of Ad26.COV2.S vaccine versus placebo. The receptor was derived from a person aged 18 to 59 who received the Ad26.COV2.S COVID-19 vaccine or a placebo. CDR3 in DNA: TGTGCCAGCAGCTTTATGAGCTCTGGAAACACCATATATTTT. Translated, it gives CASSFMSSGNTIYF.